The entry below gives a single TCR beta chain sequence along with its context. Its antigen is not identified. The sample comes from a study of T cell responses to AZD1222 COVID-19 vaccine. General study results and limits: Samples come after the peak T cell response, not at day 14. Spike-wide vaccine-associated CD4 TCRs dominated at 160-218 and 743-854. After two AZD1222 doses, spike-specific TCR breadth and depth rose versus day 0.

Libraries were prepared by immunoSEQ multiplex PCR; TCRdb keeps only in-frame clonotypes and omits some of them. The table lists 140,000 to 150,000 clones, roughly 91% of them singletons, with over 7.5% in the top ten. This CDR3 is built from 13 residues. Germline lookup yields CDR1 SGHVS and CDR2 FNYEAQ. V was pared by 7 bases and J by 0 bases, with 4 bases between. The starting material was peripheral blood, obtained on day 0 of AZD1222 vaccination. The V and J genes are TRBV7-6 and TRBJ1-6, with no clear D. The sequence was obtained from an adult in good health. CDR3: CASTSSYNSPLHF. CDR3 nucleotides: TGTGCCAGCACGAGCTCCTATAATTCACCCCTCCACTTT.